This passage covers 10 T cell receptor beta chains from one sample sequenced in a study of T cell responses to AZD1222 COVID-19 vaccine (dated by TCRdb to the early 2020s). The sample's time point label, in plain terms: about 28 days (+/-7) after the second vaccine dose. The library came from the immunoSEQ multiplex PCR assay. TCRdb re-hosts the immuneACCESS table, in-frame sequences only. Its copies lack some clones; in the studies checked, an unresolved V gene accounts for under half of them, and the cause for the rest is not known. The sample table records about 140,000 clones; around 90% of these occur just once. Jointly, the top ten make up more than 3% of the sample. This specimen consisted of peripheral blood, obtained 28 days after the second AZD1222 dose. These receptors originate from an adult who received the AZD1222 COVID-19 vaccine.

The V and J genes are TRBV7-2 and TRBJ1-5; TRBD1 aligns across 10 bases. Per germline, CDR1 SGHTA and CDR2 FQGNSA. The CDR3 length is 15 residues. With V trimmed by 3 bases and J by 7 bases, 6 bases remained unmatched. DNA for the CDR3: TGTGCCAGCAGCTTTGGGACAGGGGAAAGCCAGCCCCAGCATTTT. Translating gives CASSFGTGESQPQHF.

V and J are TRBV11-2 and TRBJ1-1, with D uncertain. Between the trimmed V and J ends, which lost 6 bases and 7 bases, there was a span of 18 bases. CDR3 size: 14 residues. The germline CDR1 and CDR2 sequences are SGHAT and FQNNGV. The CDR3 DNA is TGTGCCAGCAGTTTAAATTTGGGGTCTGATGAAGCTTTCTTT. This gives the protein CASSLNLGSDEAFF.

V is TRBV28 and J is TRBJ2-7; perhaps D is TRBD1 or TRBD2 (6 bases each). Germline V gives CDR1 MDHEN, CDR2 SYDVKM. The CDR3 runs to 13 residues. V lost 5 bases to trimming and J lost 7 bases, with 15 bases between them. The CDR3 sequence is CASSPWGAKEQYF. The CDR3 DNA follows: TGTGCCAGCAGTCCTTGGGGGGCTAAAGAGCAGTACTTC.

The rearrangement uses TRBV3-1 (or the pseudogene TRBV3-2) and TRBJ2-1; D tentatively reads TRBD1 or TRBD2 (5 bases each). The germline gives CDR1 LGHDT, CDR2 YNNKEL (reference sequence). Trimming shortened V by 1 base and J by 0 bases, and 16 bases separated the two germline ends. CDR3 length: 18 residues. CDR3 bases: TGTGCCAGCAGCCAAGTACTTAGAGGGGCTAGCTCCTACAATGAGCAGTTCTTC. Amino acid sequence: CASSQVLRGASSYNEQFF.

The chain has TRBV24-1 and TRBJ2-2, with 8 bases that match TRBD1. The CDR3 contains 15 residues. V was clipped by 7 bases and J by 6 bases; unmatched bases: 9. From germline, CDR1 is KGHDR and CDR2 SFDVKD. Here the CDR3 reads CATRDRAYPSGELFF. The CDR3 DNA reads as TGTGCCACCAGGGACAGGGCTTACCCGTCCGGGGAGCTGTTTTTT.

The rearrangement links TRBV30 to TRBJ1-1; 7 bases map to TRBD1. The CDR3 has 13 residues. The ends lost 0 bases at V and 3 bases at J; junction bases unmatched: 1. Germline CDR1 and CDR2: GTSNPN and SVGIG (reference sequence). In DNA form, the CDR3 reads TGTGCCTGGAGTGTTCAGGGGGACACTGAAGCTTTCTTT. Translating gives CAWSVQGDTEAFF.

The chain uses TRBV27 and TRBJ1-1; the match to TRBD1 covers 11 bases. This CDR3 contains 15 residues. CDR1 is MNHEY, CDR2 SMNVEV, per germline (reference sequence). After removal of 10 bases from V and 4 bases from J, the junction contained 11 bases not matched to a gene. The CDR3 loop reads CATTGTGGVGTEAFF. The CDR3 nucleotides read TGTGCCACCACGGGGACAGGGGGAGTGGGCACTGAAGCTTTCTTT.

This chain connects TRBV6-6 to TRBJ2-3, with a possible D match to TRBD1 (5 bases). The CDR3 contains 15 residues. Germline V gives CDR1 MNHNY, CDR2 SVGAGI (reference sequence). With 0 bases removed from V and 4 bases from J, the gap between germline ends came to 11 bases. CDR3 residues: CASSYSPQGADTQYF. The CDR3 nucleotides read TGTGCCAGCAGTTACTCCCCGCAGGGCGCAGATACGCAGTATTTT.

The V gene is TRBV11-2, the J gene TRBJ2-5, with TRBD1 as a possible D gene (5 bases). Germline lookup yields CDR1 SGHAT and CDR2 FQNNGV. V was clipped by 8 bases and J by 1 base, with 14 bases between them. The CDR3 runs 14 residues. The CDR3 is CASAGRQGQETQYF. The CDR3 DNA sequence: TGTGCCAGCGCAGGAAGGCAGGGCCAAGAGACCCAGTACTTC.

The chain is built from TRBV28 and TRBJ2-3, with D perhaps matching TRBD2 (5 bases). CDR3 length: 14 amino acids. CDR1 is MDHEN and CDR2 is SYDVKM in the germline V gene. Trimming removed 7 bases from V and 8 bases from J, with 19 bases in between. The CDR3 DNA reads TGTGCCAGCACCGTGGTGGGGAGCCGAGGTACGCAGTATTTT. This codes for CASTVVGSRGTQYF.